This is a list of T cell receptor beta chains from one sample in a study of blood T cell repertoires in COVID-19. Data came from immunoSEQ multiplex PCR; TCRdb stores just in-frame clones and leaves some out. The data hold over 250,000 clones, with 80% to 95% observed a single time. The sample comprised peripheral blood. These receptors were taken from a young adult with COVID-19, enrolled during active disease. The CDR3 runs from the conserved cysteine through the conserved F or W. The D gene is left open where the match is weak. Clone size is stated in some rows and not others, as once, few, many or a class when expanded.

DNA: TGTGCCAGCAGTTTTGGACAGGGTACAGATACGCAGTATTTT; CDR3: CASSFGQGTDTQYF; D: TRBD1; length: 14; V: TRBV28; size: NA; J: TRBJ2-3
DNA: TGTGCCTGGAGTGTACTAGGACTAGCGTCAGGCAATGAGCAGTTCTTC; CDR3: CAWSVLGLASGNEQFF; D: TRBD2; length: 16; V: TRBV30; size: NA; J: TRBJ2-1
DNA: TGCAGCGTTGCACTAGCGGGAGGGCCTAGCACCGGGGAGCTGTTTTTT; CDR3: CSVALAGGPSTGELFF; D: TRBD2; length: 16; V: TRBV29-1; size: NA; J: TRBJ2-2
DNA: TGTGCCAGCAGTTTAGAGGGACTAGCGGTTAGCACAGATACGCAGTATTTT; CDR3: CASSLEGLAVSTDTQYF; D: TRBD2; length: 17; V: TRBV28; size: NA; J: TRBJ2-3
DNA: TGTGCCAGCAGCGTAGGGAGTTCCCTACTCTACGAGCAGTACTTC; CDR3: CASSVGSSLLYEQYF; D: NA; length: 15; V: TRBV9; size: NA; J: TRBJ2-7
DNA: TGCGCCAGCTCGCCAGGGAACTATGGCTACACCTTC; CDR3: CASSPGNYGYTF; D: NA; length: 12; V: TRBV10-1; size: NA; J: TRBJ1-2
DNA: TGTGCCAGCAGCCTATCAGCGGGGTTCTACAATGAGCAGTTCTTC; CDR3: CASSLSAGFYNEQFF; D: TRBD2; length: 15; V: TRBV4-2; size: NA; J: TRBJ2-1
DNA: TGTGCCAGCAGTTACTGGGACGGGACAGGCCATTCACCCCTCCACTTT; CDR3: CASSYWDGTGHSPLHF; D: TRBD1; length: 16; V: TRBV6-5; size: NA; J: TRBJ1-6
DNA: TGTGCCAGCAGCTCCGGGACTAGCGGGAGAAGCACAGATACGCAGTATTTT; CDR3: CASSSGTSGRSTDTQYF; D: TRBD2; length: 17; V: TRBV7-9; size: NA; J: TRBJ2-3
DNA: TGCGCCAGCAGCCCGAGCGGGAGCGGGGAAGAGCAGTACTTC; CDR3: CASSPSGSGEEQYF; D: TRBD2; length: 14; V: TRBV5-1; size: NA; J: TRBJ2-7
DNA: TGTGCCAGCATTTCCCCGGGGGATACGCAGTATTTT; CDR3: CASISPGDTQYF; D: NA; length: 12; V: TRBV7-2; size: NA; J: TRBJ2-3
DNA: TGTGCTAGTGGTCCCCCCGACAGGGGGCTAAGCAATCAGCCCCAGCATTTT; CDR3: CASGPPDRGLSNQPQHF; D: TRBD1; length: 17; V: TRBV12-5; size: NA; J: TRBJ1-5
DNA: TGTGCCTGGACTCTGCGGAGGAACACTGAAGCTTTCTTT; CDR3: CAWTLRRNTEAFF; D: NA; length: 13; V: TRBV30; size: NA; J: TRBJ1-1
DNA: TGTGCCAGCAGCTTAAATAGACAGGGGGTGAGAGCTTTCTTT; CDR3: CASSLNRQGVRAFF; D: TRBD1; length: 14; V: TRBV7-2; size: NA; J: TRBJ1-1
DNA: TGTGCCAGCACCATAAACAGCTTAACGCGCTCTGGGGCCAACGTCCTGACTTTC; CDR3: CASTINSLTRSGANVLTF; D: NA; length: 18; V: TRBV28; size: NA; J: TRBJ2-6
DNA: TGTGCCAGCAGCGAAAGGATAGGGGCCGAGCAGTACTTC; CDR3: CASSERIGAEQYF; D: NA; length: 13; V: TRBV14; size: NA; J: TRBJ2-7
DNA: TGTGCCAGCAGCCTGTATCCCGGGACAGATGAAAAACTGTTTTTT; CDR3: CASSLYPGTDEKLFF; D: TRBD1; length: 15; V: TRBV5-6; size: NA; J: TRBJ1-4
DNA: TGTGCCAGCAGTGAGAATATCTTAGATCAGCCCCAGCATTTT; CDR3: CASSENILDQPQHF; D: NA; length: 14; V: TRBV6-4; size: NA; J: TRBJ1-5
DNA: TGTGCCAGTAGTATTGGGGGCGACGGCTATGGCTACACCTTC; CDR3: CASSIGGDGYGYTF; D: NA; length: 14; V: TRBV19; size: NA; J: TRBJ1-2
DNA: TGTGCCAGCAGCTTAGACGGGAACGGGAAGAGTAGCAATCAGCCCCAGCATTTT; CDR3: CASSLDGNGKSSNQPQHF; D: NA; length: 18; V: TRBV11-3; size: NA; J: TRBJ1-5
DNA: TGTGCCAGCAGCCAGATTGTAACTAGCGGGAGTATCAATGAGCAGTTCTTC; CDR3: CASSQIVTSGSINEQFF; D: TRBD2; length: 17; V: TRBV5-6; size: NA; J: TRBJ2-1
DNA: TGTGCCAGCAGCTTGGGAGACAGGGGCTATGGCTACACCTTC; CDR3: CASSLGDRGYGYTF; D: TRBD1; length: 14; V: TRBV5-4; size: NA; J: TRBJ1-2
DNA: TGTGCCAGCAGTTACTCGGGCGTTGGGGATACGCAGTATTTT; CDR3: CASSYSGVGDTQYF; D: NA; length: 14; V: TRBV6-5; size: NA; J: TRBJ2-3
DNA: TGTGCCAGCAGCGTCACGGGAGGGATTACCGGGGAGCTGTTTTTT; CDR3: CASSVTGGITGELFF; D: TRBD2; length: 15; V: TRBV9; size: NA; J: TRBJ2-2
DNA: TGTGCCAGCAGCTTTACAGGGTCTCAGTACAATGAGCAGTTCTTC; CDR3: CASSFTGSQYNEQFF; D: NA; length: 15; V: TRBV11-3; size: NA; J: TRBJ2-1
DNA: TGTGCCAGCAGCCTTCAGCGCAGGGGAGGGACAGATACGCAGTATTTT; CDR3: CASSLQRRGGTDTQYF; D: NA; length: 16; V: TRBV5-6; size: NA; J: TRBJ2-3
DNA: TGTGCCAGCAGCCTCGGCGGCGGGGGGGAGGGCACTGAAGCTTTCTTT; CDR3: CASSLGGGGEGTEAFF; D: NA; length: 16; V: TRBV7-9; size: few; J: TRBJ1-1
DNA: TGTGCCAGCAGTTACAGACCGGGACTCCCAACCGATGAGCAGTTCTTC; CDR3: CASSYRPGLPTDEQFF; D: NA; length: 16; V: TRBV6-2/TRBV6-3; size: NA; J: TRBJ2-1
DNA: TGCGCCAGCAGTGAGGCTAGCGGGTCCTACAATGAGCAGTTCTTC; CDR3: CASSEASGSYNEQFF; D: TRBD2; length: 15; V: TRBV10-2; size: NA; J: TRBJ2-1
DNA: TGTGCCAGCAGCTTAGCCAGGAGGGGCGAGCAGTACTTC; CDR3: CASSLARRGEQYF; D: NA; length: 13; V: TRBV7-2; size: NA; J: TRBJ2-7
DNA: TGCGCCAGCCCTCCGGGACAGACAAAAGAGACCCAGTACTTC; CDR3: CASPPGQTKETQYF; D: TRBD1; length: 14; V: TRBV23-1; size: NA; J: TRBJ2-5
DNA: TGTGCCAGTGGGACAGGTAGCAATCAGCCCCAGCATTTT; CDR3: CASGTGSNQPQHF; D: TRBD1; length: 13; V: TRBV19; size: NA; J: TRBJ1-5
DNA: TGTGCCAGTGGGAGTTCTAACTATGGCTACACCTTC; CDR3: CASGSSNYGYTF; D: NA; length: 12; V: TRBV2; size: NA; J: TRBJ1-2
DNA: TGTGCCAGCAGCCAATCTGGGGGCCTAGCGGGAGGGCCCGAGCAGTACTTC; CDR3: CASSQSGGLAGGPEQYF; D: TRBD2; length: 17; V: TRBV14; size: once; J: TRBJ2-7
DNA: TGTGCCAGTAGTATGCAGGGGGGTCAGCCCCAGCATTTT; CDR3: CASSMQGGQPQHF; D: TRBD1; length: 13; V: TRBV19; size: NA; J: TRBJ1-5
DNA: TGTGCCACCTGTAGCGGGAGCTCGAACAATGAGCAGTTCTTC; CDR3: CATCSGSSNNEQFF; D: TRBD2; length: 14; V: TRBV10-3; size: NA; J: TRBJ2-1
DNA: TGTGCCAGCTCACCGGGACAGGGTGTCGAGCAGTACTTC; CDR3: CASSPGQGVEQYF; D: TRBD1; length: 13; V: TRBV18; size: NA; J: TRBJ2-7
DNA: TGTGCCAGCAGCGCCCGGAACGGGGACTATGGCTACACCTTC; CDR3: CASSARNGDYGYTF; D: NA; length: 14; V: TRBV9; size: NA; J: TRBJ1-2
DNA: TGTGCCAGCAGCTTAGATCTAATCAATGAGCAGTTCTTC; CDR3: CASSLDLINEQFF; D: NA; length: 13; V: TRBV11-2; size: NA; J: TRBJ2-1
DNA: TGTGCCACCCAGAAGACAGGGACCAACACCGGGGAGCTGTTTTTT; CDR3: CATQKTGTNTGELFF; D: TRBD1; length: 15; V: TRBV10-3; size: NA; J: TRBJ2-2
DNA: TGTGCCAGCAGTTTCGGTGGCAATCAGCCCCAGCATTTT; CDR3: CASSFGGNQPQHF; D: NA; length: 13; V: TRBV28; size: NA; J: TRBJ1-5
DNA: TGTGCCAGCAGCTTATTAATAGGAGCGGCCTCCTACGAGCAGTACTTC; CDR3: CASSLLIGAASYEQYF; D: NA; length: 16; V: TRBV13; size: NA; J: TRBJ2-7
DNA: TGCGCCAGCAGCCAACCAGGACAATATGGCTACACCTTC; CDR3: CASSQPGQYGYTF; D: NA; length: 13; V: TRBV4-1; size: few; J: TRBJ1-2
DNA: TGTGCCAGCGGCGGGACGGGAAATTCACCCCTCCACTTT; CDR3: CASGGTGNSPLHF; D: NA; length: 13; V: TRBV25-1; size: NA; J: TRBJ1-6
DNA: TGCAGCGTTGCAGGTAGACAGCGAGCGGAAGCTTTCTTT; CDR3: CSVAGRQRAEAFF; D: NA; length: 13; V: TRBV29-1; size: NA; J: TRBJ1-1
DNA: TGTGCCAGCAGCTTAGGGCGACTAGCGAGCACCGGGGAGCTGTTTTTT; CDR3: CASSLGRLASTGELFF; D: TRBD2; length: 16; V: TRBV7-2; size: NA; J: TRBJ2-2
DNA: TGCAGCGTCACCGGGACTCTGAACACTGAAGCTTTCTTT; CDR3: CSVTGTLNTEAFF; D: NA; length: 13; V: TRBV29-1; size: NA; J: TRBJ1-1
DNA: TGTGCCAGCAGCGTCTTACTAGCGGGAGTCACCGGGGAGCTGTTTTTT; CDR3: CASSVLLAGVTGELFF; D: TRBD2; length: 16; V: TRBV9; size: NA; J: TRBJ2-2
DNA: TGTGCCAGCAGCTCGGAACTAGCGGCCTACGAGCAGTACTTC; CDR3: CASSSELAAYEQYF; D: TRBD2; length: 14; V: TRBV28; size: NA; J: TRBJ2-7
DNA: TGTGCCAGCGGGACAGTTGCAGATACGCAGTATTTT; CDR3: CASGTVADTQYF; D: TRBD1; length: 12; V: TRBV6-5; size: NA; J: TRBJ2-3
DNA: TGTGCCAGCAGTTCACCGGTCCTTGCACGCGAAAAACTGTTTTTT; CDR3: CASSSPVLAREKLFF; D: NA; length: 15; V: TRBV28; size: NA; J: TRBJ1-4
DNA: TGTGCCAGCAGCCCCTCTTCGCCGGGACAGGGGGCTGAGCAGTTCTTC; CDR3: CASSPSSPGQGAEQFF; D: TRBD1; length: 16; V: TRBV9; size: NA; J: TRBJ2-1
DNA: TGTGCCAGCAGTAAACGGACAGGGCAAAGCAATCAGCCCCAGCATTTT; CDR3: CASSKRTGQSNQPQHF; D: TRBD1; length: 16; V: TRBV6-6; size: NA; J: TRBJ1-5